The 13 T cell receptor beta chains given below trace back to one sample, sequenced in a study of cytomegalovirus exposure and HLA in healthy donors. The PCR was carried out with 60 Vbeta primers and 13 Jbeta primers. Assay: immunoSEQ multiplex PCR; the TCRdb copy retains only in-frame clones and omits some. The sample holds around 120,000 clones, roughly 80% seen once. Material: PBMCs. These receptors originate from a female donor in good health and CMV-seropositive.

This sequence joins TRBV5-8 and TRBJ2-1; 13 bases fit TRBD2. Germline V gives CDR1 SGHTS, CDR2 YDEGEE. This CDR3 comprises 17 residues. V dropped 4 bases and J dropped 0; count of bases not matched to a gene: 4. CDR3 amino acids: CASSPGTSGASYNEQFF. CDR3 nucleotides: TGTGCCAGCAGCCCAGGGACTAGCGGGGCCTCCTACAATGAGCAGTTCTTC. Filled out from reference TRBV5-8 and TRBJ2-1, the complete variable domain reads EAGVTQSPTHLIKTRGQQATLRCSPISGHTSVYWYQQALGLGLQFLLWYDEGEERNRGNFPPRFSGRQFPNYSSELNVNALELEDSALYLCASSPGTSGASYNEQFFGPGTRLTVL.

The chain employs TRBV27 and TRBJ1-2, with 10 bases lining up with TRBD1. The V and J ends lost 6 bases and 2 bases, in that order; junction bases with no gene match: 3. This CDR3 comprises 14 residues. Germline CDR1 is MNHEY and CDR2 is SMNVEV (reference sequence). The chain's CDR3 is CASRRDRGNYGYTF. Here the CDR3 DNA reads TGTGCCAGCAGACGGGACAGGGGAAACTATGGCTACACCTTC.

The chain employs TRBV4-2 and TRBJ2-2; 7 nucleotides line up with TRBD2. Germline CDR1 reads LGHNA; CDR2 reads YNFKEQ. V lost 3 bases, J lost 0 bases, and 7 bases stayed unmatched. The CDR3 has 17 residues. CDR3 nucleotides: TGTGCCAGCAGCCAGGAGGCTAGCGGACCGAACACCGGGGAGCTGTTTTTT. As protein: CASSQEASGPNTGELFF.

V gene TRBV7-2 combines with J gene TRBJ2-1; D ambiguous. This CDR3 contains 13 residues. V lost 5 bases to trimming and J lost 4 bases, with 9 bases between them. The germline V gene has CDR1 SGHTA and CDR2 FQGNSA. The DNA of the CDR3 is TGTGCCAGCAGCGCGGCCCCTTACAATGAGCAGTTCTTC. The encoded protein is CASSAAPYNEQFF.

This clone occurred once. The chain links TRBV28 to TRBJ1-1, with a possible D match to TRBD1 (6 bases). This CDR3 comprises 17 residues. Germline CDR1 is MDHEN and CDR2 is SYDVKM. Between the trimmed V and J ends, which lost 7 bases and 1 base, there was a span of 22 bases. The CDR3 DNA follows: TGTGCCAGCACTTCCCCCCCCGGGCAGGGGCGGAACACTGAAGCTTTCTTT. It yields the protein CASTSPPGQGRNTEAFF.

The V gene is TRBV18, the J gene TRBJ2-7; D is ambiguous. Germline values: CDR1 KGHSH, CDR2 LQKENI. Deletions cut 4 bases from V and 1 base from J, with 20 bases between. The CDR3 loop spans 17 amino acids. The CDR3 loop reads CASSLTVTRQSSYEQYF. CDR3 nucleotide sequence: TGTGCCAGCTCACTTACGGTCACGAGGCAGTCTTCCTACGAGCAGTACTTC.

This clone has just one count. The CDR3: CASSQDGQVMDTQYF. The CDR3 DNA sequence: TGTGCCAGCAGCCAAGACGGTCAAGTGATGGATACGCAGTATTTT. The chain is built from TRBV4-2 and TRBJ2-3; no reliable D call. Trimming left V 0 bases short and J 6 bases short, with 13 bases between. The CDR3 is made up of 15 amino acids. CDR1 is LGHNA and CDR2 is YNFKEQ in the germline V gene.

This chain connects TRBV27 to TRBJ1-2; the D gene is possibly TRBD1 (6 bases). CDR1 is MNHEY, CDR2 SMNVEV, per germline (reference sequence). This CDR3 region has 15 residues. V lost 2 bases, J lost 4 bases, and 14 bases lay in between. The CDR3 here is CASSLGPQGSYGYTF. For the CDR3, the DNA is TGTGCCAGCAGTTTAGGTCCCCAGGGGAGCTATGGCTACACCTTC.

This clone was counted a few times. This chain connects TRBV6-5 to TRBJ2-2; TRBD1 aligns across 11 bases. The CDR3 length is 15 residues. The germline V gene has CDR1 MNHEY and CDR2 SVGAGI. Losses at the gene ends were 5 bases for V and 9 bases for J; bases not matched to a gene: 8. The CDR3 sequence: CASSLTGQGARELFF. The DNA for the CDR3 is TGTGCCAGCAGTCTAACCGGACAGGGGGCGCGGGAGCTGTTTTTT.

J is TRBJ1-2 and V is TRBV30, with 8 positions matching TRBD1. This CDR3 comprises 13 residues. V shed 3 bases and J 6 bases; nucleotides not matched to a gene: 6. Germline loops: CDR1 GTSNPN, CDR2 SVGIG (reference sequence). The CDR3 DNA follows: TGTGCCTGGAGGAACAGGGGGAGCGATGGCTACACCTTC. Translation: CAWRNRGSDGYTF. Full variable domain (outside the CDR3, taken from reference TRBV30 and TRBJ1-2): SQTIHQWPATLVQPVGSPLSLECTVEGTSNPNLYWYRQAAGRGLQLLFYSVGIGQISSEVPQNLSASRPQDRQFILSSKKLLLSDSGFYLCAWRNRGSDGYTFGSGTRLTVV.

This chain links TRBV6-1 with TRBJ2-5, with 7 bases aligning to TRBD2. The CDR3 is made up of 14 amino acids. With 6 bases clipped from V and 4 bases from J, the junction kept 8 bases outside the gene matches. CDR1 is MNHNS and CDR2 is SASEGT in the germline V gene. The CDR3 sequence: CASSRPGRGETQYF. CDR3 nucleotides: TGTGCCAGCAGCCGCCCTGGGAGGGGAGAGACCCAGTACTTC.

The chain links TRBV13 to TRBJ2-1; D gene uncertain. CDR3 length: 14 residues. Trimming removed 4 bases at V and 2 bases at J, with 9 bases between. Germline lookup yields CDR1 PRHDT and CDR2 FYEKMQ (reference sequence). CDR3 in DNA: TGTGCCAGCAGCTCGGAGTTGGCCTACAATGAGCAGTTCTTC. Translated: CASSSELAYNEQFF.

This chain uses TRBV19 with TRBJ2-3; maybe TRBD1 (5 bases). This CDR3 contains 15 residues. Looked up from germline, CDR1 is LNHDA and CDR2 is SQIVND (reference sequence). Trimming left V 4 bases short and J 4 bases short, with 15 bases between. Written as DNA, the CDR3 is TGTGCCAGTAGTAGCATAGGGGTCGGGTCAGATACGCAGTATTTT. Translating gives CASSSIGVGSDTQYF.